One sample yielded the 5 T cell receptor beta chains listed below, sequenced in a study of T cell responses to AZD1222 COVID-19 vaccine. TCRdb keeps only in-frame clones here, not all; method: immunoSEQ multiplex PCR. The table shows about 59,000 clones, with 75% to 85% occurring only once. Sequenced material: peripheral blood, taken on day 0 of AZD1222 vaccination. The origin of the receptors is an adult in good health.

V is TRBV6-6 and J is TRBJ1-1; no reliable D call. CDR3 size: 12 residues. Germline V gene lookup returns CDR1 MNHNY and CDR2 SVGAGI (reference sequence). The V end lost 7 bases, the J end lost 3 bases, and 9 bases lay between the germline ends. The CDR3 nucleotides read TGTGCCAGCAATAGGGTTGACACTGAAGCTTTCTTT. Translating gives CASNRVDTEAFF.

CDR3 nucleotides: TGTGCCAGCAGCGCACTCGGCGGCAGCTCCTACAATGAGCAGTTCTTC. This encodes CASSALGGSSYNEQFF. The chain joins TRBV7-6 to TRBJ2-1; D gene unclear. The CDR3 consists of 16 residues. Trimming stripped 5 bases from V and 0 bases from J, with 14 bases between. CDR1 SGHVS and CDR2 FNYEAQ come from the germline V gene.

This chain joins TRBV18 and TRBJ2-3, with TRBD2 matching 7 bases. Trimming at V came to 0 bases and at J to 2 bases, leaving 5 bases not matched to a gene. This CDR3 has 16 residues. Germline CDR1 KGHSH, CDR2 LQKENI. CDR3 loop: CASSPPAGANTDTQYF. CDR3 nucleotides: TGTGCCAGCTCACCACCCGCGGGAGCGAACACAGATACGCAGTATTTT.

DNA of the CDR3: TGTGCCACCAGTGACCGTGACAGGGCAGCTTTCTTT. This sequence encodes CATSDRDRAAFF. The chain combines TRBV24-1 with TRBJ1-1; 7 bases line up with TRBD1. Losses at the gene ends were 4 bases for V and 10 bases for J; bases not matched to a gene: 5. Germline V gives CDR1 KGHDR, CDR2 SFDVKD. This CDR3 region has 12 residues.

V is TRBV2 and J is TRBJ1-4; D uncertain. The CDR3 spans 15 residues. Germline V gene sequence: CDR1 SNHLY, CDR2 FYNNEI. V was clipped by 3 bases and J by 4 bases, with 12 bases between them. The CDR3 loop is CASSDLESDNEKLFF. The CDR3 bases are TGTGCCAGCAGTGATTTGGAGTCGGATAATGAAAAACTGTTTTTT.